This T cell receptor beta chain comes out of a study of shared clonotypes between healthy human individuals. Study at large: With ages of 18 to 49, the donors were a couple of women and a few men.

CD45RO negativity and positive selection for CCR7 defined naive CD8 cells, a population that excluded terminally differentiated effector memory CD45RA+ cells. Each sample came from a Caucasian adult donor living in Nashville, Tennessee. Original methodology: In the immunoSEQ data, sequences were junction-only and lacked quality scores, so filtering differed. The repertoire was sequenced with immunoSEQ multiplex PCR; TCRdb's copy has only in-frame clones and lacks some. That table is the source of V, J and clone size, and D and trimming were worked out from the DNA. The sample lists about 2.1 million clones, roughly 91% occurring once. The TCR was taken from a man in his late teens or twenties in good health. Some clones in this sample may be carry-over from other donors' samples. The sample comprised naive CD8+ T cells from PBMCs.

The CDR3 loop is CASSAWGGYTEAFF. CDR3 sequence (DNA): TGTGCCAGCAGCGCTTGGGGAGGGTACACTGAAGCTTTCTTT. This rearrangement joins TRBV9 to TRBJ1-1; D remains unclear. The germline V and J ends were trimmed by 3 bases and 3 bases, with 12 bases remaining between them. The CDR3 extends over 14 amino acids. Germline CDR1 reads SGDLS; CDR2 reads YYNGEE. Complete variable domain (other parts from reference TRBV9 and TRBJ1-1): DSGVTQTPKHLITATGQRVTLRCSPRSGDLSVYWYQQSLDQGLQFLIQYYNGEERAKGNILERFSAQQFPDLHSELNLSSLELGDSALYFCASSAWGGYTEAFFGQGTRLTVV.